These T cell receptor beta chains were read from a single sample in a study of T-cell reconstitution after alpha-beta-depleted transplantation in children. Via MiXCR, TCRdb re-called the PCR reads, giving one row per CDR3 protein. The sample shows about 300,000 distinct CDR3 sequences, over 9% of them seen only once. The input for sequencing was PBMCs, taken before TCRalphabeta/CD19-depleted stem cell transplant. Source of these receptors: a boy younger than two with acute myeloid leukemia, due to receive a stem cell transplant. The CDR3 runs from the conserved cysteine through the conserved F or W. Each record gives: clone size, J gene, D gene, CDR3 length, V gene, CDR3 DNA, CDR3 protein. A D gene is named only where the DNA matches it firmly. The listing skips clone size in some rows; elsewhere it reads once, few, many or a size class.

size: NA
J: TRBJ1-6
D: NA
length: 17
V: TRBV9
DNA: TGTGCCAGCAGCGTAGAAGTGGGACAAGGGTCTAATTCACCCCTCCACTTT
CDR3: CASSVEVGQGSNSPLHF

size: NA
J: TRBJ2-4
D: TRBD2
length: 19
V: TRBV11-2
DNA: TGTGCCAGCAGCTTAGTGAGACTAGCGGGATTTCTAGCCAAAAACATTCAGTACTTC
CDR3: CASSLVRLAGFLAKNIQYF

size: few
J: TRBJ1-4
D: TRBD1
length: 18
V: TRBV4-2
DNA: TGTGCCAGCAGCCAAGCAGGGGGGTTTCTCGCAACTAATGAAAAACTGTTTTTT
CDR3: CASSQAGGFLATNEKLFF

size: many
J: TRBJ2-6
D: NA
length: 17
V: TRBV27
DNA: TGTGCCAGCAGTCCCTACAAGCGCCCCTCTGGGGCCAACGTCCTGACTTTC
CDR3: CASSPYKRPSGANVLTF

size: few
J: TRBJ1-4
D: NA
length: 11
V: TRBV7-8
DNA: TGTGCCGTCGGGCGTGAGGAAAAACTGTTTTTT
CDR3: CAVGREEKLFF

size: many
J: TRBJ2-7
D: NA
length: 14
V: TRBV5-5
DNA: TGTGCCAGCAGCTTCATCAAACCGCCTTACGAGCAGTACTTC
CDR3: CASSFIKPPYEQYF

size: NA
J: TRBJ2-7
D: TRBD2
length: 20
V: TRBV10-3
DNA: TGTGCCATCAGTGAGTCGGGGGACAGCAGGGGACTAGCGGGAGGCTACGAGCAGTACTTC
CDR3: CAISESGDSRGLAGGYEQYF

size: many
J: TRBJ2-7
D: TRBD2
length: 14
V: TRBV28
DNA: TGTGCCAGCAGTTTGCTCGCGGGAGAAACCGAGCAGTACTTC
CDR3: CASSLLAGETEQYF

size: NA
J: TRBJ2-3
D: TRBD2
length: 14
V: TRBV20-1
DNA: TGCAGTGCTCACCCGGGGGGGGCCTTGTCTACGCAGTATTTT
CDR3: CSAHPGGALSTQYF

size: many
J: TRBJ2-1
D: TRBD2
length: 12
V: TRBV3-1
DNA: TGTGCCAGCAGCCAGGGGGGGAATGAGCAGTTCTTC
CDR3: CASSQGGNEQFF

size: many
J: TRBJ2-7
D: NA
length: 13
V: TRBV4-3
DNA: TGCGCCAGCAGCCATTCCAGCGTGGGCGAGCAGTACTTC
CDR3: CASSHSSVGEQYF

size: many
J: TRBJ2-2
D: NA
length: 18
V: TRBV2
DNA: TGTGCCAGCAGTGAAGAGGTCAGGGCCCGCGCGAACACCGGGGAGCTGTTTTTT
CDR3: CASSEEVRARANTGELFF

size: few
J: TRBJ1-1
D: NA
length: 13
V: TRBV19
DNA: TGTGCCAGTCTTGGACGGCAGAACACTGAAGCTTTCTTT
CDR3: CASLGRQNTEAFF

size: many
J: TRBJ2-6
D: NA
length: 17
V: TRBV7-2
DNA: TGTGCCAGCAGCTTAGCGCTTCTGCGCTCTGGGGCCAACGTCCTGACTTTC
CDR3: CASSLALLRSGANVLTF

size: few
J: TRBJ2-7
D: NA
length: 12
V: TRBV28
DNA: TGTGCCAGCAGTTACATCCACTACGAGCAGTACTTC
CDR3: CASSYIHYEQYF

size: many
J: TRBJ2-3
D: TRBD1
length: 16
V: TRBV7-8
DNA: TGTGCCAGCAGCACCTGGGACAGGGCAGGGGCAGATACGCAGTATTTT
CDR3: CASSTWDRAGADTQYF